This TCR beta chain originates from a study of blood T cell repertoires in COVID-19. Looking at the study overall: T cells, B-cell-depleted T cells, or PBMCs supplied cDNA or gDNA.

There are 14 residues in the CDR3. V was clipped by 2 bases and J by 6 bases; unmatched bases: 7. Looked up from germline, CDR1 is MNHNY and CDR2 is SVGAGI (reference sequence). Sequenced by immunoSEQ multiplex PCR; TCRdb stores in-frame clones only, minus some. The sample carries fewer than 450,000 clones, 90% to 95% recorded once. This clone was seen only once. Sequenced: peripheral blood. The genes are TRBV6-6 and TRBJ2-7, with 7 bases identical to TRBD2. The sequence was obtained from a woman aged 18-29 years who had recovered from COVID-19. CDR3 in amino acids: CASSYGPGGSEQYV. The DNA of the CDR3 is TGTGCCAGCAGTTACGGGCCCGGGGGGAGCGAGCAGTACGTC.